One TCR beta chain is described in this entry. These data are taken from a study of blood T cell repertoires in COVID-19. Study information: Both acute and convalescent COVID-19 samples were obtained from the United States, Italy and Spain. Sample material is recorded as cDNA or gDNA derived from T cells, B-cell-depleted T cells, or PBMCs.

In the authors' workflow: Amplification of reference gene primers was used by the study to estimate nucleated cell counts. TCRdb keeps only in-frame clones here, not all; method: immunoSEQ multiplex PCR. V, J and clone size were drawn from that table, and D and trimming were deduced from the DNA. This table has about 200,000 clones, about 83% appearing once. CDR1 is KGHSH and CDR2 is LQKENI in the germline V gene. This CDR3 is built from 16 residues. J gave up 2 bases and V 3 bases, and 4 bases lay outside the gene matches. This rearrangement joins TRBV18 to TRBJ1-3, with 10 nucleotides matching TRBD1. Specimen: peripheral blood. The source of this sequence is a woman in her forties or fifties with acute or convalescent COVID-19. CDR3 in amino acids: CASSPATGGTGNTIYF. Here the CDR3 DNA reads TGTGCCAGCTCACCGGCGACAGGGGGCACTGGAAACACCATATATTTT.